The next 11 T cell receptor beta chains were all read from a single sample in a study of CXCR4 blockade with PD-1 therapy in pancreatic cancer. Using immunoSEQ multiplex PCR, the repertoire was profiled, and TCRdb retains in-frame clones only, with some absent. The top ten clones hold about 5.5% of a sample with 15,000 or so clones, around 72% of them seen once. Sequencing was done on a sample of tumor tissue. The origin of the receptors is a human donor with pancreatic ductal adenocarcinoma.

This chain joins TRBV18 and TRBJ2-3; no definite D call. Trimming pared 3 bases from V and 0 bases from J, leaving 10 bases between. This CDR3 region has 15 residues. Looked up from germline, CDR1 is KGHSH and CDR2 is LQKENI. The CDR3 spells CASSPGIASTDTQYF. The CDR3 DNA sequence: TGTGCCAGCTCACCCGGAATTGCTAGCACAGATACGCAGTATTTT.

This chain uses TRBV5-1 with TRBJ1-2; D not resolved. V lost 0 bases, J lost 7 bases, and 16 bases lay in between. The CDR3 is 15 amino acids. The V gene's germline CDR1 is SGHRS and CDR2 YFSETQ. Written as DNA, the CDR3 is TGCGCCAGCAGCTTGGTTTTGGGCTCGTCGGCTGGCTACACCTTC. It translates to CASSLVLGSSAGYTF.

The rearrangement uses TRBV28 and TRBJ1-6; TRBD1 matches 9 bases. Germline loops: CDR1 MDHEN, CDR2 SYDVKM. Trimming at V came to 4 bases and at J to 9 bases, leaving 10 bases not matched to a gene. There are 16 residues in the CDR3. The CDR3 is CASSSLTGGSVSPLHF. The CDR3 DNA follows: TGTGCCAGCAGTTCCCTGACAGGGGGTAGCGTTTCACCCCTCCACTTT.

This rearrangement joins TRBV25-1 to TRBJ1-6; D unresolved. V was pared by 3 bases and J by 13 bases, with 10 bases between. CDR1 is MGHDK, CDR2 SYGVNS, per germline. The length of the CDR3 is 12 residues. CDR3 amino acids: CASSDMRRPLHF. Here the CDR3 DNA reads TGTGCCAGCAGTGATATGCGAAGGCCCCTCCACTTT.

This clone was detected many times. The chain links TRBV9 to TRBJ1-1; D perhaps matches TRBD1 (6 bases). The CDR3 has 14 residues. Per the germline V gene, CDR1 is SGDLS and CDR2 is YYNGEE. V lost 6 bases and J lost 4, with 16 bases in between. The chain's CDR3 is CASNLDRTSTEAFF. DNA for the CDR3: TGTGCCAGCAACCTCGACAGGACGAGCACTGAAGCTTTCTTT.

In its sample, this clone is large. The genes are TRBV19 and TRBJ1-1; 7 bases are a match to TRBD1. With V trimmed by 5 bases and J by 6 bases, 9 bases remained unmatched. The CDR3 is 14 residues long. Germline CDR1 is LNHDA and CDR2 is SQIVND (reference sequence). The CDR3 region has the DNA TGTGCCAGTAGTTGGGACAGTCAGACGTCTGAAGCTTTCTTT. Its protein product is CASSWDSQTSEAFF.

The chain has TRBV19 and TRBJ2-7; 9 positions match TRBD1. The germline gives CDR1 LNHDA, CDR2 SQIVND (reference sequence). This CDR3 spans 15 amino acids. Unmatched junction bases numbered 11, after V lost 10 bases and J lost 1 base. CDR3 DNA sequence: TGTGCCAACCACTTCCGGGACAGGGTGTCCTACGAGCAGTACTTC. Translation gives CANHFRDRVSYEQYF.

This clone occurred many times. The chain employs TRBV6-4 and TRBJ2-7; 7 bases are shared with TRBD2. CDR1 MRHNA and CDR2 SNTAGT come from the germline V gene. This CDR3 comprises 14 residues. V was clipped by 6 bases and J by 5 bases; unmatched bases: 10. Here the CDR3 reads CASSRRTRAHEQYF. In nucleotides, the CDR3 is TGTGCCAGCAGCCGTCGGACTAGGGCCCACGAGCAGTACTTC.

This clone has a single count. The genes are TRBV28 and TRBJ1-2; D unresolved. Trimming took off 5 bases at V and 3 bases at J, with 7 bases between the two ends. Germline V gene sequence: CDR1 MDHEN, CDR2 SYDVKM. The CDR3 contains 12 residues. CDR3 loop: CASSPPDYGYTF. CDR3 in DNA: TGTGCCAGCAGTCCCCCGGACTATGGCTACACCTTC.

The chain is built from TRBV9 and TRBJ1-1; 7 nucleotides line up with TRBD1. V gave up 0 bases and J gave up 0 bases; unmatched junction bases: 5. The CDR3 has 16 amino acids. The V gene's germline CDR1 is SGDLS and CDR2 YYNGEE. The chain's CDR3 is CASSVGLTGMNTEAFF. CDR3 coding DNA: TGTGCCAGCAGCGTAGGGTTGACAGGGATGAACACTGAAGCTTTCTTT.

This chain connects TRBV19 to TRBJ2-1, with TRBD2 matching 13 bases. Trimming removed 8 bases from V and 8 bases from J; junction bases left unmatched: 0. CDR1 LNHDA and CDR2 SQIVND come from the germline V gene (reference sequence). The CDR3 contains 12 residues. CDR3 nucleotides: TGTGCCAGTGGACTAGCGGGAGATGAGCAGTTCTTC. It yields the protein CASGLAGDEQFF.